Below, one T cell receptor beta chain is given with its context. This entry comes from a study of blood T cell repertoires in COVID-19. As for the study in general: The samples span acute and convalescent COVID-19 from the United States, Italy and Spain.

In the authors' methods: Researchers report that nucleated cell counts were estimated from reference gene primer amplification. The data were produced by immunoSEQ multiplex PCR, yet TCRdb's version contains in-frame clones alone and is incomplete. V, J and clone size are those of that table, while D and trimming were read from the DNA. Counted here are 250,000 to 300,000 clones, approximately 86% occurring once; the ten biggest clones make up about an eighth. This CDR3 comprises 15 residues. Germline lookup yields CDR1 SGHTS and CDR2 YDEGEE. The V and J ends lost 4 bases and 3 bases respectively, with 17 bases between them. Patients from Seattle were sampled longitudinally, starting during active infection.

Sequencing was done on a sample of peripheral blood. The chain recombines TRBV5-8 with TRBJ2-7, with D possibly being TRBD2 (6 bases). The receptor was derived from a woman in her 70s with COVID-19, enrolled during active disease. The CDR3 coding sequence is TGTGCCAGCAGCGTGGACGGACTATCCCACTACGAGCAGTACTTC. This sequence encodes CASSVDGLSHYEQYF.